This T cell receptor beta chain was captured by sequencing in a study of vaccination effects on CD4 cells after COVID-19 (dated by TCRdb to between 2021 and 2023). Regarding the study in general: Participants received two doses of either the BNT162b2 or the mRNA-1273 mRNA SARS-CoV-2 vaccine. SARS-CoV-2 spike-specific CD4+ TCR repertoires from before and after mRNA vaccination were compared in COVID-19 convalescent patients and in infection-naive vaccine recipients. A total of 10 COVID-19 convalescent patients and a few SARS-CoV-2-naive healthy vaccine recipients were included in the full study. Cultures from other donors in the study were sequenced using the Oncomine TCR Beta short-read assay on an Illumina iSeq 100.

In the ViraFEST assay, PBMC were stimulated with viral peptide pools, and antigen-specific CD4+ T cell clonotypes were then identified by expansion using TCR sequencing. After approximately 11 days of culture, CD4+ T cells were isolated with the EasySep CD4+ T cell isolation kit. Negative nucleocapsid antibody results before and after vaccination confirmed that the healthy vaccine recipients had no prior SARS-CoV-2 infection. Each well held some 1.9 million PBMC cultured in IMDM containing approximately 5% human AB serum, roughly 9.6 IU/ml IL-2 and gentamicin, along with about 10 ug/ml peptides. On days 3 and 7, half of the culture medium was replaced with fresh IL-2-containing medium. Unless otherwise noted, each peptide stimulation condition was cultured in triplicate wells. PBMC were separated from whole blood using Ficoll-Paque Plus gradient centrifugation and were then either cryopreserved at -140C or used fresh. The spike proteins of SARS-CoV-2 and of the common cold coronaviruses HCoV-NL63, HCoV-OC43 and HCoV-229E were spanned by overlapping peptide pools. The QIAamp micro DNA kit was used to extract genomic DNA from the cultured CD4+ T cells.

The table lists this clone with a count of one. Its target antigen remains unknown. Nothing much larger sits one base from this clone, and base qualities are not available. Relative to germline, V is missing 0 bases and J is missing 7 bases, with 11 bases of the junction outside any gene match. The CDR3 starts with the cysteine, ends with the phenylalanine, and has 17 residues. The retained sequence is limited to the CDR3, 51 bases, with the frame set at the first base. The germline V gene sets CDR1 to SGHVS and CDR2 to FNYEAQ. What the work shows at the level of the full study, not this receptor alone: The study was limited by a small number of convalescent patients and lacked early post-infection timepoints. Both infection-induced and vaccine-induced clones contracted markedly at late post-vaccination timepoints, which is consistent with waning T cell responses. Among healthy vaccine recipients, nearly all vaccine-induced clones were SARS-CoV-2 mono-reactive, and just 1 of 255 was cross-reactive with common cold coronaviruses.

Library creation used the immunoSEQ multiplex PCR assay. TCR beta CDR3 sequencing was performed on DNA from the cultured, isolated CD4+ T cells. Turning to the authors' computational methods: Non-productive TCR sequences were removed, reads were trimmed to the CDR3 region, and CDR3s of at least 7 amino acids were retained. Antigen-specific clonotypes were identified using the MANAFEST web app by comparison of expansion in peptide wells against reference cultures. Positive clones required FDR<0.05 expansion versus reference and all other wells, odds ratio above 5, and frequency above 0.1% in two replicate wells. Clonotypes significantly expanded in SARS-CoV-2 spike wells and in at least one common cold coronavirus spike condition were defined as cross-reactive. Levenshtein distance calculated with the stringdist R package was used to assess CDR3 similarity, and unrooted trees were constructed with ape in R 3.6.1. The source is immuneACCESS, and TCRdb retained only in-frame sequences with V and J called. Part of the clones is not carried over; for the studies checked, unresolved V genes explain less than half of this, and the remainder is unexplained. The V and J calls and clone size are taken from that table; D and trimming were inferred from the DNA. A total of tens of thousands of clones appear in this sample, about 74% of them only once. The top ten clones comprise roughly 3.4% of the sample.

This material consisted of CD4+ T cells from PBMCs cultured with SARS-CoV-2 spike peptides, taken before COVID-19 vaccination. The sample's cell subset or site label, in plain terms: SARS-CoV-2 spike overlapping peptide pool stimulation. This receptor was identified in a human donor who received a COVID-19 vaccine. Recombination joined TRBV7-6 with TRBJ2-5; 10 bases in the middle match TRBD1. CDR3 protein: CASSLALRTGGSGTQYF. The base sequence is TGTGCCAGCAGCTTAGCCCTCCGGACAGGGGGGTCGGGGACCCAGTACTTC.